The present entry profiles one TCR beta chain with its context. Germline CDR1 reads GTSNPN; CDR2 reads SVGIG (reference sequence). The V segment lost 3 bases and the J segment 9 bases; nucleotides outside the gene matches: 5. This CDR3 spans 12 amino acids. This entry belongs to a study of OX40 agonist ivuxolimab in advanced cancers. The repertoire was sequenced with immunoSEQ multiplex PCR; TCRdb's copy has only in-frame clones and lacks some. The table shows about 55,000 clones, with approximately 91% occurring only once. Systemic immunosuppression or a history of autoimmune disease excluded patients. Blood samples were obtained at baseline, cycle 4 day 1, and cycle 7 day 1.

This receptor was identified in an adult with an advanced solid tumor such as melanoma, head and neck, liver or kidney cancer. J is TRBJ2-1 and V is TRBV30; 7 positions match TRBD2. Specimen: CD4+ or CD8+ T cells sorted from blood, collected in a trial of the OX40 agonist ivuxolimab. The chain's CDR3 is CAWSQTSSEQFF. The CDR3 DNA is TGTGCCTGGAGCCAGACTAGCAGTGAGCAGTTCTTC.